A selection of T cell receptor beta chains follows, all from one sample in a study of shared clonotypes between healthy human individuals. Here immunoSEQ multiplex PCR was the method, and the copy in TCRdb shows in-frame clones only, minus some. The data hold some 200,000 clones, with approximately 92% observed a single time. Sequenced: naive CD4+ T cells sorted from blood. These receptors came from a woman in her twenties or thirties in good health. Each CDR3 is given with its conserved first and last residue. Each record gives: V gene, clone size, J gene, D gene, CDR3 DNA, CDR3 protein. The D gene is left open where the match is weak. Expanded clones get a size class; other rows say once, few or many, or leave the size out.

TRBV5-4	-	TRBJ2-7	TRBD1	TGTGCCAGCAGCTATTCTCGAACCGGGACAGAGTACGAGCAGTACTTC	CASSYSRTGTEYEQYF
TRBV7-8	-	TRBJ2-7	-	TGTGCCAGCAGTACCAGTCGGGCCGAGTTTCGCGAGCAGTACTTC	CASSTSRAEFREQYF
TRBV11-2	-	TRBJ2-7	TRBD2	TGTGCCAGCAGCTCCTTAGGGCGGGAGGTCAACGAGCAGTACTTC	CASSSLGREVNEQYF
TRBV20-1	-	TRBJ2-5	TRBD1	TGCAGTGCTCGACAGGGCCAGACCCAGTACTTC	CSARQGQTQYF
TRBV6-5	-	TRBJ2-7	-	TGTGCCAGCAGTTACTCGGCCACGCTCTCCTACGAGCAGTACTTC	CASSYSATLSYEQYF
TRBV5-4	-	TRBJ2-7	TRBD1	TGTGCCAGCAGCATAGACAGGGATCCCTACGAGCAGTACTTC	CASSIDRDPYEQYF
TRBV11-3	-	TRBJ2-7	-	TGTGCCAGCAGCTTATGGGATTTGGGGGAGCAGTACTTC	CASSLWDLGEQYF
TRBV11-2	once	TRBJ2-7	-	TGTGCCAGCAGCTTGGTTACAACACCTTGGGAGGTCTACGAGCAGTACTTC	CASSLVTTPWEVYEQYF
TRBV6-6	few	TRBJ2-7	-	TGTGCCAGCAGTCCACGACAGGACCCATCCTACGAGCAGTACTTC	CASSPRQDPSYEQYF
TRBV28	-	TRBJ1-5	-	TGTGCCAGCAGTTTATTGGGGGGATCTAAGCCCCAGCATTTT	CASSLLGGSKPQHF
TRBV28	once	TRBJ2-7	TRBD1	TGTGCCAGCAGTCCTTTCCGGGGACAGGGGGAATACGAGCAGTACTTC	CASSPFRGQGEYEQYF
TRBV2	few	TRBJ2-7	-	TGTGCAGAGACTACAGTCTCCTACGAGCAGTACTTC	CAETTVSYEQYF
TRBV9	-	TRBJ2-3	TRBD1	TGTGCCAGCAGCGTAGGGAGAAGGACAGGGGGCACAGATACGCAGTATTTT	CASSVGRRTGGTDTQYF
TRBV6-6	-	TRBJ2-7	-	TGTGCCAGCACCCAGGCACGGGGTGCCTACGAGCAGTACTTC	CASTQARGAYEQYF
TRBV10-2	once	TRBJ2-1	-	TGCGCCAGCAGTGAGTGGACACTTTACAATGAGCAGTTCTTC	CASSEWTLYNEQFF
TRBV9	-	TRBJ2-5	-	TGTGCCAGCAGCGTAGGGGAGAGCGGTGCCCAGTACTTC	CASSVGESGAQYF
TRBV10-3	-	TRBJ2-2	-	TGTGCCATCAGTGATCCTCCGGGACGGATAAACACCGGGGAGCTGTTTTTT	CAISDPPGRINTGELFF
TRBV18	-	TRBJ1-2	-	TGTGCCAGCTCTCCTGGGAGGGGCGCGAACTATGGCTACACCTTC	CASSPGRGANYGYTF
TRBV28	-	TRBJ1-1	-	TGTGCCAGCAGTCCTACACAGTTTGGGGGGCTTCACACTGAAGCTTTCTTT	CASSPTQFGGLHTEAFF
TRBV5-1	-	TRBJ2-5	TRBD2	TGCGCCAGCAGCTCACAAGCGGGAGAAGAGACCCAGTACTTC	CASSSQAGEETQYF
TRBV18	few	TRBJ1-5	-	TGTGCCAGCTCACCGGAGGCGGCCAATCAGCCCCAGCATTTT	CASSPEAANQPQHF
TRBV5-1	-	TRBJ1-1	TRBD1	TGCGCCAGCAGCATAGACCCGGGACAGGGAGAAACTGAAGCTTTCTTT	CASSIDPGQGETEAFF
TRBV9	-	TRBJ2-3	-	TGTGCCAGCAGCGTAGCTAGTGGAGGCACAGATACGCAGTATTTT	CASSVASGGTDTQYF
TRBV10-3	-	TRBJ2-7	-	TGTGCCATCAGTGAGTTAGGGACATTGAGCTCCTACGAGCAGTACTTC	CAISELGTLSSYEQYF
TRBV28	-	TRBJ2-1	TRBD2	TGTGCCAGCATTAGCGGGAGCTCCTACAATGAGCAGTTCTTC	CASISGSSYNEQFF
TRBV6-5	-	TRBJ1-1	TRBD1	TGTGCCAGCAGGCTCGGGACAGATGAAGCTTTCTTT	CASRLGTDEAFF
TRBV5-5	-	TRBJ2-7	-	TGTGCCAGCAGCCCTTACACGACTACCTACGAGCAGTACTTC	CASSPYTTTYEQYF
TRBV28	-	TRBJ2-3	TRBD2	TGTGCCAGCAGTTTCATAGGGCTAGCGGGAGGGCCCGACGGAGATACGCAGTATTTT	CASSFIGLAGGPDGDTQYF
TRBV30	-	TRBJ2-3	TRBD2	TGTGCCTGGAGTGCAGGACTAGCGGGAGGGTCAGATACGCAGTATTTT	CAWSAGLAGGSDTQYF
TRBV19	-	TRBJ2-3	TRBD2	TGTGCCAGTAGTTCGCGGGGGGCCTACACAGATACGCAGTATTTT	CASSSRGAYTDTQYF
TRBV5-1	-	TRBJ1-4	-	TGCGCCAGCAGCTGGGGCGGATTAAATGAAAAACTGTTTTTT	CASSWGGLNEKLFF
TRBV7-2	once	TRBJ2-5	-	TGTGCCAGCAGCCCAGGGAGCTATCAAGAGACCCAGTACTTC	CASSPGSYQETQYF
TRBV19	-	TRBJ1-3	-	TGTGCCAGTAGTCCCCCGGACCGCTCTGGAAACACCATATATTTT	CASSPPDRSGNTIYF
TRBV13	-	TRBJ1-5	-	TGTGCCAGCAGTAAGGGGCCAAATCAGCCCCAGCATTTT	CASSKGPNQPQHF
TRBV28	-	TRBJ1-2	-	TGTGCCAGCACCACCGGGGGGACCGGGGGCTATGGCTACACCTTC	CASTTGGTGGYGYTF
TRBV19	-	TRBJ1-1	TRBD1	TGTGCCAGTAGTTTTGGACAGGGGCTAGGGGGAACTGAAGCTTTCTTT	CASSFGQGLGGTEAFF
TRBV5-1	-	TRBJ2-1	TRBD2	TGCGCCAGCAGCCTTAGCGGGAGCTCCTACAATGAGCAGTTCTTC	CASSLSGSSYNEQFF
TRBV27	-	TRBJ1-1	-	TGTGCCAGCAGTTCATCTTGGGTCACTGAAGCTTTCTTT	CASSSSWVTEAFF
TRBV2	once	TRBJ2-7	TRBD1	TGTGCCAGCAGGGACAGGGCGGCAGACTACGAGCAGTACTTC	CASRDRAADYEQYF
TRBV27	-	TRBJ1-5	-	TGTGCCAGCAGTTTACCCCAAGACGTCCCCTTTCTTAGCAATCAGCCCCAGCATTTT	CASSLPQDVPFLSNQPQHF
TRBV5-1	-	TRBJ1-3	TRBD1	TGCGCCAGCAGCTCGGGACAGCCCTTAAGCTCTGGAAACACCATATATTTT	CASSSGQPLSSGNTIYF
TRBV28	-	TRBJ2-1	-	TGTGCCAGCAGTTTCGGCAGTCTAGGTACGGACAATGAGCAGTTCTTC	CASSFGSLGTDNEQFF
TRBV28	-	TRBJ2-7	TRBD2	TGTGCCAGCAGCACATCGGGTCTAGCGGGAGGTCGGTCCTACGAGCAGTACTTC	CASSTSGLAGGRSYEQYF
TRBV5-1	-	TRBJ1-1	-	TGCGCCAGCAGCGGGGACCCAAGAACGGAAGCTTTCTTT	CASSGDPRTEAFF
TRBV5-1	-	TRBJ2-1	TRBD2	TGCGCCAGCAGCGACCTGACTAGCGGGCCCTACAATGAGCAGTTCTTC	CASSDLTSGPYNEQFF
TRBV28	-	TRBJ2-7	-	TGTGCCAGCAGTTTGCACACAGACTACGAGCAGTACTTC	CASSLHTDYEQYF
TRBV30	-	TRBJ2-3	-	TGTGCCTGGAGTGTTCAGAATACGCAGTATTTT	CAWSVQNTQYF
TRBV28	-	TRBJ2-3	-	TGTGCCAGCACCCCTCGGAGGAGCACAGATACGCAGTATTTT	CASTPRRSTDTQYF